This is a list of T cell receptor beta chains from one sample in a study of T cell clusters in autoimmune cytopenias. From the multiplex PCR reads, TCRdb lists one entry per CDR3 protein and no DNA. Recorded for this sample: 12,000 or so distinct CDR3 sequences. The specimen was peripheral blood. The origin of the receptors is a human donor with an autoimmune cytopenia or autoimmune hepatitis (not recorded which). CDR3s include the opening cysteine and the closing phenylalanine or tryptophan. Where a row states a size, it is once, few, many or the class of an expanded clone; other rows omit it.

clone size: NA
V gene: TRBV5-4
J gene: TRBJ1-1
CDR3 protein: CASSLFGYTEAFF

clone size: NA
V gene: TRBV7-6
J gene: TRBJ2-5
CDR3 protein: CASSSPAPREETQYF

clone size: NA
V gene: TRBV5-5
J gene: TRBJ1-3
CDR3 protein: CASSLGAAAGNTIYF

clone size: NA
V gene: TRBV5-1
J gene: TRBJ2-3
CDR3 protein: CASSLGRGTSRMGQYF

clone size: NA
V gene: TRBV5-6
J gene: TRBJ2-7
CDR3 protein: CASSLRRAALVVEQYF

clone size: NA
V gene: TRBV27
J gene: TRBJ2-5
CDR3 protein: CASRMGGQETQYF

clone size: NA
V gene: TRBV5-1
J gene: TRBJ2-3
CDR3 protein: CASGRISTDTQYF

clone size: NA
V gene: TRBV4-2
J gene: TRBJ2-3
CDR3 protein: CASSLTGWRTDTQYF

clone size: NA
V gene: TRBV6-1
J gene: TRBJ2-3
CDR3 protein: CASSPRTGGVDTQYF

clone size: NA
V gene: TRBV19
J gene: TRBJ2-2
CDR3 protein: CASTRQGGNTGELFF

clone size: NA
V gene: TRBV5-1
J gene: TRBJ2-5
CDR3 protein: CASSLDQAVQETQYF

clone size: medium-sized
V gene: TRBV6-5
J gene: TRBJ2-1
CDR3 protein: CASSYGGSSYNEQFF

clone size: NA
V gene: TRBV5-5
J gene: TRBJ2-3
CDR3 protein: CASSAGGRTDTQYF

clone size: NA
V gene: TRBV6-5
J gene: TRBJ1-1
CDR3 protein: CASSDRGGRNTEAFF

clone size: NA
V gene: TRBV27
J gene: TRBJ1-4
CDR3 protein: CASSLWSGNEKLFF

clone size: medium-sized
V gene: TRBV27
J gene: TRBJ2-3
CDR3 protein: CASSFGGGGTDTQYF

clone size: NA
V gene: TRBV19
J gene: TRBJ2-4
CDR3 protein: CASSSSGGRKTQYF

clone size: NA
V gene: TRBV20-1
J gene: TRBJ2-3
CDR3 protein: CSARRTSGGRDTQYF

clone size: NA
V gene: TRBV5-5
J gene: TRBJ1-2
CDR3 protein: CASSLGQGWVSVRGYTF

clone size: NA
V gene: TRBV5-1
J gene: TRBJ2-2
CDR3 protein: CASSLGPRGTGELFF

clone size: NA
V gene: TRBV19
J gene: TRBJ1-2
CDR3 protein: CASSPRPGGNNYGYTF

clone size: medium-sized
V gene: TRBV15
J gene: TRBJ2-3
CDR3 protein: CATSRDGPRGQYF

clone size: NA
V gene: TRBV27
J gene: TRBJ2-1
CDR3 protein: CASTPLAGGYNEQFF

clone size: medium-sized
V gene: TRBV19
J gene: TRBJ2-3
CDR3 protein: CASSNRDGTDTQYF

clone size: NA
V gene: TRBV15
J gene: TRBJ2-1
CDR3 protein: CATSRDKDYEQFF

clone size: medium-sized
V gene: TRBV19
J gene: TRBJ2-3
CDR3 protein: CASSIGFGRADTQYF

clone size: NA
V gene: TRBV12-3/TRBV12-4
J gene: TRBJ1-3
CDR3 protein: CARQGAPGNTIYF

clone size: NA
V gene: TRBV12-3/TRBV12-4
J gene: TRBJ2-4
CDR3 protein: CASSTSGSRAKNIQYF

clone size: NA
V gene: TRBV7-6
J gene: TRBJ2-2
CDR3 protein: CASSPGVSNTGELFF

clone size: medium-sized
V gene: TRBV19
J gene: TRBJ2-1
CDR3 protein: CASSPKLIGLAGAYNEQFF

clone size: NA
V gene: TRBV6-2/TRBV6-3
J gene: TRBJ2-5
CDR3 protein: CASNYSFRGQETQYF

clone size: NA
V gene: TRBV6-1
J gene: TRBJ2-1
CDR3 protein: CASKRTGGSNEQFF

clone size: NA
V gene: TRBV6-5
J gene: TRBJ2-7
CDR3 protein: CASRTGQTYEQYF

clone size: NA
V gene: TRBV6-2/TRBV6-3
J gene: TRBJ1-5
CDR3 protein: CASSSLSGDRQPQHF

clone size: medium-sized
V gene: TRBV29-1
J gene: TRBJ2-2
CDR3 protein: CSVVGGTGKGGELFF

clone size: medium-sized
V gene: TRBV19
J gene: TRBJ2-7
CDR3 protein: CASSIVGASYEQYF

clone size: NA
V gene: TRBV6-1
J gene: TRBJ2-5
CDR3 protein: CASTTGFEQETQYF

clone size: NA
V gene: TRBV6-1
J gene: TRBJ1-5
CDR3 protein: CASSELQGGQPQHF

clone size: medium-sized
V gene: TRBV29-1
J gene: TRBJ2-2
CDR3 protein: CSVELAGVGGELFF

clone size: NA
V gene: TRBV13
J gene: TRBJ2-1
CDR3 protein: CASSTRTSGPPNEQFF

clone size: NA
V gene: TRBV6-5
J gene: TRBJ2-1
CDR3 protein: CASSLAGGPREQFF

clone size: NA
V gene: TRBV12-3/TRBV12-4
J gene: TRBJ2-3
CDR3 protein: CASSSGTSSTDTQYF

clone size: NA
V gene: TRBV15
J gene: TRBJ2-7
CDR3 protein: CATSRVAGNSYEQYF

clone size: NA
V gene: TRBV5-1
J gene: TRBJ2-2
CDR3 protein: CASSFGHANTGELFF

clone size: medium-sized
V gene: TRBV12-3/TRBV12-4
J gene: TRBJ2-1
CDR3 protein: CASRPATDNNEQFF

clone size: NA
V gene: TRBV7-6
J gene: TRBJ1-1
CDR3 protein: CASSPTTGGTEAFF

clone size: NA
V gene: TRBV6-2/TRBV6-3
J gene: TRBJ1-4
CDR3 protein: CASGRVGEKLFF

clone size: NA
V gene: TRBV6-2/TRBV6-3
J gene: TRBJ1-4
CDR3 protein: CASSGALTNEKLFF

clone size: NA
V gene: TRBV11-2
J gene: TRBJ1-6
CDR3 protein: CASRTGTDNSPLHF

clone size: NA
V gene: TRBV6-2/TRBV6-3
J gene: TRBJ2-2
CDR3 protein: CASSGLPTGELFF

clone size: medium-sized
V gene: TRBV30
J gene: TRBJ2-1
CDR3 protein: CAWDRTGEQFF

clone size: medium-sized
V gene: TRBV29-1
J gene: TRBJ2-5
CDR3 protein: CSVGDTGLGETQYF

clone size: NA
V gene: TRBV18
J gene: TRBJ1-6
CDR3 protein: CASSPRQVENGSPLHF

clone size: NA
V gene: TRBV27
J gene: TRBJ1-5
CDR3 protein: CASSYRGEQPQHF

clone size: NA
V gene: TRBV6-6
J gene: TRBJ1-4
CDR3 protein: CASSYGKGSLGAGANEKLFF

clone size: NA
V gene: TRBV5-4
J gene: TRBJ1-3
CDR3 protein: CASSSWTGSGNTIYF

clone size: NA
V gene: TRBV6-5
J gene: TRBJ1-5
CDR3 protein: CASRSGLWEPQHF